This T cell receptor beta chain derives from a study of cytomegalovirus exposure and HLA in healthy donors. CDR1 is GTSNPN, CDR2 SVGIG, per germline (reference sequence). The CDR3 runs 14 residues. V shed 2 bases and J shed 0 bases, with 10 bases lying between them. With 60 Vbeta and 13 Jbeta primers, the PCR was carried out. The authors' processing: Later analysis identified some 88 million unique TCR beta chains, 10 million to 12 million shared. Produced via immunoSEQ multiplex PCR; TCRdb's table is partial and in-frame only. Clone size and the V and J calls come from that table; the DNA yielded D and trimming. The table lists 110,000 or so clones, around 77% of them singletons.

This sequence originates from a man aged 50 to 60 in good health and CMV-seropositive. The J gene is TRBJ1-1, the V gene TRBV30; D is ambiguous. The specimen sequenced was PBMCs. The CDR3 DNA sequence: TGTGCCTGGAGTATAACTACCGTGAACACTGAAGCTTTCTTT. Amino acids: CAWSITTVNTEAFF.